The 32 T cell receptor beta chains below all came from one sample that was sequenced in a study of T cells in Graves' hyperthyroidism and ophthalmopathy. Authors of the study amplified TCR beta CDR3 regions from RNA transcripts. A first-round RT-PCR of the TCR CDR3 used the HTBI primer set. TCRdb recomputed calls from the multiplex PCR reads with MiXCR, one row per CDR3 protein. The table lists about 690,000 distinct CDR3 sequences, 15% to 20% of them singletons. Sequenced input: blood. The source of these receptors is a man aged 45-65 years with Graves' hyperthyroidism.

CDR3 bases: TGTGCCAGCTCACCTTCCGGGACTAGGGTGGATACGCAGTATTTT. Translation: CASSPSGTRVDTQYF. The chain has TRBV18 and TRBJ2-3, with TRBD2 matching 8 bases. Germline lookup yields CDR1 KGHSH and CDR2 LQKENI. The J segment lost 6 bases and the V segment lost 3 bases, leaving 8 bases of the junction unmatched. CDR3 size: 15 residues. The full variable domain, its missing parts supplied by reference TRBV18 and TRBJ2-3, is NAGVMQNPRHLVRRRGQEARLRCSPMKGHSHVYWYRQLPEEGLKFMVYLQKENIIDESGMPKERFSAEFPKEGPSILRIQQVVRGDSAAYFCASSPSGTRVDTQYFGPGTRLTVL.

There are many counts of this clonotype. The genes are TRBV5-6 and TRBJ2-5, with 9 positions matching TRBD2. Trimming took 0 bases from V and 4 from J; bases not matched to a gene: 4. There are 15 residues in the CDR3. From germline, CDR1 is SGHDT and CDR2 YYEEEE. CDR3 sequence: CASSLVREGSETQYF. CDR3 DNA: TGTGCCAGCAGCTTGGTGCGGGAGGGCTCAGAGACCCAGTACTTC.

This clonotype occurred many times. V and J are TRBV6-2 or TRBV6-3 and TRBJ2-7, with 11 bases aligning to TRBD2. The length of the CDR3 is 15 residues. Germline assignment: CDR1 MNHEY and CDR2 SVGEGT. The V segment lost 6 bases and the J segment 2 bases; nucleotides outside the gene matches: 6. CDR3 coding DNA: TGTGCCAGCAGACTAGCGGGGGTCCGCCCCTACGAGCAGTACTTC. It codes for CASRLAGVRPYEQYF.

The sample holds a few counts of this clonotype. In DNA, the CDR3 is TGTGCCAGCAGTTACTCGAAAGGGCAGGTGCAGTACTTC. This sequence encodes CASSYSKGQVQYF. J is TRBJ2-7 and V is TRBV6-5; D not certain. Germline CDR1 and CDR2: MNHEY and SVGAGI. Deletions cut 0 bases from V and 9 bases from J, with 12 bases between. This CDR3 has 13 amino acids.

This chain connects TRBV20-1 to TRBJ1-1; no firm D call. CDR1 and CDR2 from the germline V gene are DFQATT and SNEGSKA (reference sequence). The CDR3 has 13 amino acids. Here the CDR3 reads CRLPPGSDTEAFF. The CDR3 region has the DNA TGCAGACTCCCTCCGGGTTCAGACACTGAAGCTTTCTTT.

The sample holds many counts of this clonotype. The chain recombines TRBV15 with TRBJ2-5; D might be TRBD1 (6 bases). Germline V gene sequence: CDR1 LNHNV, CDR2 YYDKDF (reference sequence). V lost 5 bases and J 5 bases, leaving 15 bases between the germline ends. The CDR3 is made up of 14 amino acids. CDR3 coding DNA: TGTGCCACCAGCCCAGGGGCCCCAGGGGAGACCCAGTACTTC. Amino acids: CATSPGAPGETQYF.

The chain joins TRBV30 to TRBJ1-5; no clear D gene. From germline, CDR1 is GTSNPN and CDR2 SVGIG (reference sequence). The V end lost 2 bases, the J end lost 5 bases, and 10 bases lay between the germline ends. This CDR3 spans 13 amino acids. The CDR3 DNA is TGTGCCTGGAGTATGGATCTACATCAGCCCCAGCATTTT. This sequence encodes CAWSMDLHQPQHF. The variable domain in full, completed from reference TRBV30 and TRBJ1-5, reads SQTIHQWPATLVQPVGSPLSLECTVEGTSNPNLYWYRQAAGRGLQLLFYSVGIGQISSEVPQNLSASRPQDRQFILSSKKLLLSDSGFYLCAWSMDLHQPQHFGDGTRLSIL.

This clonotype was counted at least ten times. The chain uses TRBV2 and TRBJ2-2, with 9 bases that match TRBD1. The J segment lost 5 bases and the V segment lost 6 bases, leaving 13 bases of the junction unmatched. Germline CDR1 is SNHLY and CDR2 is FYNNEI. There are 17 residues in the CDR3. The DNA of the CDR3 is TGTGCCAGCAGGGGATTTTCCGGGACAGGGAATACCGGGGAGCTGTTTTTT. Amino acid sequence: CASRGFSGTGNTGELFF.

Comments on this clonotype: This may stem from a read error, because a much larger clone lies one nucleotide away. The chain uses TRBV6-2 or TRBV6-3 and TRBJ2-5; 12 bases line up with TRBD2. The ends lost 5 bases at V and 5 bases at J; junction bases unmatched: 6. The CDR3 sequence is 15 residues long. The germline V gene encodes CDR1 MNHEY and CDR2 SVGEGT. This CDR3 is CASSLAGGSSETQYF. As DNA, the CDR3 is TGTGCCAGCAGTCTAGCGGGAGGGTCCTCGGAGACCCAGTACTTC.

Many counts were recorded for this clonotype. The chain uses TRBV7-2 and TRBJ2-7, with D unclear. The germline gives CDR1 SGHTA, CDR2 FQGNSA. CDR3 length: 15 amino acids. V lost 2 bases to trimming and J lost 2 bases, with 13 bases between them. CDR3: CASSLLVGSAYEQYF. In DNA form, the CDR3 reads TGTGCCAGCAGCTTACTGGTTGGTTCGGCCTACGAGCAGTACTTC.

The chain employs TRBV4-1 and TRBJ1-1; D unresolved. Per the germline V gene, CDR1 is MGHRA and CDR2 is YSYEKL. V lost 1 base, J lost 0 bases, and 9 bases lay in between. The CDR3 has 15 amino acids. The chain's CDR3 is CASSQGERMNTEAFF. Here the CDR3 DNA reads TGCGCCAGCAGCCAAGGCGAGCGCATGAACACTGAAGCTTTCTTT.

In this sample, this clonotype turned up a few times. The CDR3 DNA is TGTGCCAGCAAGCTGGCGGGAGCAGCCGAGCAGTACTTC. Amino acids: CASKLAGAAEQYF. The rearrangement uses TRBV28 and TRBJ2-7; 7 bases map to TRBD2. Germline CDR1 and CDR2: MDHEN and SYDVKM. This CDR3 is built from 13 residues. Trimming cost V 7 bases and J 6 bases; bases outside gene matches: 9.

In this sample, this clonotype turned up once. The rearrangement uses TRBV2 and TRBJ2-6; D not resolved. This CDR3 region has 16 residues. CDR1 and CDR2 (germline): SNHLY, FYNNEI. V was clipped by 1 base and J by 4 bases, with 11 bases between them. The CDR3, as DNA: TGTGCCAGCAGTGAAGATCAGGCTCGGGGGGCCAACGTCCTGACTTTC. It codes for CASSEDQARGANVLTF.

This clonotype came up many times. This rearrangement joins TRBV28 to TRBJ2-5, with TRBD1 matching 8 bases. V lost 6 bases, J lost 5 bases, and 8 bases stayed unmatched. CDR3 length: 14 residues. Germline V CDR1 and CDR2: MDHEN, SYDVKM. As DNA, the CDR3 is TGTGCCAGCAGATCCGGACAGGGTCCGGAGACCCAGTACTTC. Translated: CASRSGQGPETQYF.

The gene calls are TRBV12-3 or TRBV12-4 and TRBJ2-3, with 13 positions matching TRBD2. The length of the CDR3 is 19 residues. After removal of 3 bases from V and 0 bases from J, the junction contained 9 bases not matched to a gene. In DNA, the CDR3 is TGTGCCAGCAGTTTGGCGGGACTAGCGGGACAGTCTAGCACAGATACGCAGTATTTT. Protein product: CASSLAGLAGQSSTDTQYF.

This clonotype was counted ten times or more. V and J are TRBV12-3 or TRBV12-4 and TRBJ2-7; TRBD1 agrees at 8 bases. The junction had 6 bases not matched to a gene; V was cut back by 6 bases and J by 8 bases. This CDR3 has 12 residues. This chain's CDR3 is CASRKQGGKQYF. The CDR3, as DNA: TGTGCCAGCAGGAAACAGGGGGGAAAGCAGTACTTC.

The chain has TRBV10-1 and TRBJ2-3; 9 nucleotides match TRBD2. This CDR3 contains 14 residues. V lost 0 bases to trimming and J lost 5 bases; unmatched junction nucleotides: 0. Per germline, CDR1 WNHNN and CDR2 SYGVQD (reference sequence). The CDR3 sequence is CASSESSGRDTQYF. The CDR3 DNA reads as TGCGCCAGCAGTGAGTCTAGCGGGAGAGATACGCAGTATTTT.

This clonotype was seen a handful of times. The chain recombines TRBV10-1 with TRBJ2-7; unclear D gene. The V end was cut by 3 bases, the J end by 2 bases, with 8 bases between. Germline values: CDR1 WNHNN, CDR2 SYGVQD (reference sequence). CDR3 length: 13 residues. The CDR3 DNA reads TGCGCCAGCAGTGATGCCAGAGCCTACGAGCAGTACTTC. Protein sequence: CASSDARAYEQYF.

The V gene is TRBV20-1, the J gene TRBJ2-7; 11 bases line up with TRBD2. The J segment lost 2 bases and the V segment lost 0 bases, leaving 9 bases of the junction unmatched. CDR1 and CDR2 from the germline V gene are DFQATT and SNEGSKA (reference sequence). The CDR3 totals 17 residues. CDR3 bases: TGCAGTGCTAGAGATTACACCGGGACTAGCGGCGCCTACGAGCAGTACTTC. Translated, it gives CSARDYTGTSGAYEQYF.

The chain is built from TRBV19 and TRBJ2-7; 10 positions match TRBD2. V shed 5 bases, J shed 3 bases, and the junction held 7 bases outside the gene matches. This CDR3 region has 15 residues. Germline V CDR1 and CDR2: LNHDA, SQIVND (reference sequence). The CDR3 DNA reads as TGTGCCAGTAGTGTCTCAGCGGGAGGGCTCTACGAGCAGTACTTC. Its protein is CASSVSAGGLYEQYF. Looking up the rest from reference TRBV19 and TRBJ2-7 gives the full variable domain: DGGITQSPKYLFRKEGQNVTLSCEQNLNHDAMYWYRQDPGQGLRLIYYSQIVNDFQKGDIAEGYSVSREKKESFPLTVTSAQKNPTAFYLCASSVSAGGLYEQYFGPGTRLTVT.

In this sample, this clonotype turned up a few times. The rearrangement uses TRBV7-2 and TRBJ2-3; TRBD1 agrees at 11 bases. V dropped 5 bases and J dropped 4; count of bases not matched to a gene: 8. The germline V gene encodes CDR1 SGHTA and CDR2 FQGNSA. The CDR3 loop spans 16 amino acids. The CDR3 region is CASSQGQGALSDTQYF. The DNA for the CDR3 is TGTGCCAGCAGCCAAGGACAGGGGGCGTTGTCAGATACGCAGTATTTT.

This clonotype was found a few times. The V call is TRBV20-1, the J call TRBJ2-1; 12 bases line up with TRBD2. This CDR3 is built from 14 residues. The V and J ends lost 5 bases and 9 bases, in that order; junction bases with no gene match: 8. The germline V gene encodes CDR1 DFQATT and CDR2 SNEGSKA (reference sequence). CDR3 DNA sequence: TGCAGTGCTGAATCTAGCGGGAGGGCCCTTGAGCAGTTCTTC. Translated, it gives CSAESSGRALEQFF.

Points on this clonotype: In this CDR3 the conserved last residue, phenylalanine or tryptophan, is missing, so a read error is likely. The CDR3 DNA sequence: TGTGCCAGCAGCCTTTTCAGTGGGACCCAAGAGACCCAGTACTCC. Amino acid sequence: CASSLFSGTQETQYS. J is TRBJ2-5 and V is TRBV2, with D perhaps matching TRBD1 or TRBD2 (5 bases each). This CDR3 is 15 amino acids long. Germline CDR1 reads SNHLY; CDR2 reads FYNNEI. The germline V and J ends were trimmed by 6 bases and 1 base, with 15 bases remaining between them.

This clonotype was recorded a few times. CDR3 in amino acids: CASSIDRWPIRGRDQPQHF. CDR3 in DNA: TGTGCCAGTAGTATAGATCGTTGGCCCATCAGGGGCCGGGATCAGCCCCAGCATTTT. The V call is TRBV19, the J call TRBJ1-5; a weak D match, TRBD1 (6 bases). Germline loops: CDR1 LNHDA, CDR2 SQIVND (reference sequence). Trimming stripped 0 bases from V and 5 bases from J, with 23 bases between. The CDR3 sequence is 19 residues long.

This clonotype came up many times. The V call is TRBV28, the J call TRBJ2-7; TRBD2 agrees at 10 bases. Trimming removed 3 bases from V and 2 bases from J; junction bases left unmatched: 4. The germline V gene has CDR1 MDHEN and CDR2 SYDVKM. The CDR3 spans 15 residues. The DNA of the CDR3 is TGTGCCAGCAGTTTCCGGCTAGCGGGAGCCTACGAGCAGTACTTC. It specifies CASSFRLAGAYEQYF. The whole variable domain, remainder taken from reference TRBV28 and TRBJ2-7, is DVKVTQSSRYLVKRTGEKVFLECVQDMDHENMFWYRQDPGLGLRLIYFSYDVKMKEKGDIPEGYSVSREKKERFSLILESASTNQTSMYLCASSFRLAGAYEQYFGPGTRLTVT.

This clonotype was recorded at least ten times. The chain carries TRBV27 and TRBJ2-7; TRBD2 aligns across 10 bases. CDR3 length: 13 amino acids. Germline loops: CDR1 MNHEY, CDR2 SMNVEV (reference sequence). Trimming at V came to 8 bases and at J to 6 bases, leaving 7 bases not matched to a gene. CDR3: CASASGSLFEQYF. DNA of the CDR3: TGTGCCAGCGCTAGCGGGAGTCTGTTCGAGCAGTACTTC.

The table lists this clonotype with many counts. V is TRBV12-3 or TRBV12-4 and J is TRBJ2-4, with TRBD1 identical over 7 bases. Losses at the gene ends were 5 bases for V and 9 bases for J; bases not matched to a gene: 4. The CDR3 is made up of 12 amino acids. The CDR3: CASSTGQTIQYF. The DNA of the CDR3 is TGTGCCAGCAGTACGGGACAGACCATTCAGTACTTC.

This clonotype was detected a few times. The rearrangement uses TRBV27 and TRBJ1-1; no clear D. V dropped 6 bases and J dropped 2 bases, with 13 bases sitting between them. The CDR3 runs to 14 residues. Per germline, CDR1 MNHEY and CDR2 SMNVEV (reference sequence). CDR3 protein: CASRLAGRNTEAFF. CDR3 bases: TGTGCCAGCAGACTAGCAGGACGAAACACTGAAGCTTTCTTT.

This clonotype was counted at least ten times. The V and J genes are TRBV7-9 and TRBJ2-7, with 7 bases fitting TRBD1. V was clipped by 5 bases and J by 5 bases; unmatched bases: 9. The germline gives CDR1 SEHNR, CDR2 FQNEAQ (reference sequence). This CDR3 comprises 14 residues. CDR3 DNA sequence: TGTGCCAGCAGCACGTACAGGGGCGTCGACGAGCAGTACTTC. It is translated as CASSTYRGVDEQYF.

Only a few counts were recorded for this clonotype. This chain links TRBV27 with TRBJ1-1; possibly TRBD1 for D (5 bases). This CDR3 has 14 amino acids. Germline V gene lookup returns CDR1 MNHEY and CDR2 SMNVEV (reference sequence). Trimming left V 5 bases short and J 6 bases short, with 16 bases between. CDR3: CASSPGRWGAEAFF. Here the CDR3 DNA reads TGTGCCAGCAGTCCAGGGCGTTGGGGCGCTGAAGCTTTCTTT.

This clonotype has only a few counts. J is TRBJ1-2 and V is TRBV28; D not certain. The CDR3 is made up of 13 amino acids. V lost 2 bases, J lost 7 bases, and 11 bases lay in between. Germline V lookup: CDR1 MDHEN, CDR2 SYDVKM. CDR3 protein: CASSLESGIGYTF. The CDR3 nucleotides read TGTGCCAGCAGTTTAGAGTCCGGGATTGGCTACACCTTC.

This clonotype was picked up many times. The rearrangement uses TRBV25-1 and TRBJ2-1, with 7 bases that match TRBD2. Trimming took 4 bases from V and 8 from J; bases not matched to a gene: 20. This CDR3 region has 18 residues. CDR1 is MGHDK, CDR2 SYGVNS, per germline. CDR3 region: CASSGVILATHPPDEQFF. The DNA of the CDR3 is TGTGCCAGCAGTGGAGTCATACTAGCGACTCACCCACCCGATGAGCAGTTCTTC. The whole variable domain, remainder taken from reference TRBV25-1 and TRBJ2-1, is EADIYQTPRYLVIGTGKKITLECSQTMGHDKMYWYQQDPGMELHLIHYSYGVNSTEKGDLSSESTVSRIRTEHFPLTLESARPSHTSQYLCASSGVILATHPPDEQFFGPGTRLTVL.